This is a list of T cell receptor beta chains from one sample in a study of identical twins. MiXCR, run by TCRdb on the 5' RACE reads, gives a single entry per CDR3 protein. The sample records 450,000 or so distinct CDR3 sequences, over 12% being singletons. The same sample was also used in a study of yellow fever vaccine responses in identical twins.

Sequenced: CD4+ T cells sorted from blood. These receptors originate from a woman between 18 and 29 years old in good health. Both conserved end residues are part of each CDR3. A D gene is named only where the DNA matches it firmly. Some rows have no size entry. The others give once, few or many, or a class for an expanded clone.

clone size	V gene	D gene	J gene	CDR3 DNA	CDR3 protein
.	TRBV27	TRBD2	TRBJ2-1	TGTGCCAGCAGTTCCCAGAGACTAGCGGGTTACAATGAGCAGTTCTTC	CASSSQRLAGYNEQFF
few	TRBV12-3/TRBV12-4	.	TRBJ1-4	TGTGCCAGCAGTGAAAGTCGGGAAAAACTGTTTTTT	CASSESREKLFF
few	TRBV12-3/TRBV12-4	TRBD1	TRBJ1-6	TGTGCCAGCGGGGGACAGGGGGCTAAGAATTCACCCCTCCACTTT	CASGGQGAKNSPLHF
many	TRBV5-1	TRBD2	TRBJ2-2	TGCGCCAGCGCTAGCGGGAGTGGCGGGGAGCTGTTTTTT	CASASGSGGELFF
.	TRBV7-2	.	TRBJ2-2	TGTGCCAGCAGCTTAGGATTCAGGGACACCGGGGAGCTGTTTTTT	CASSLGFRDTGELFF
many	TRBV27	TRBD1	TRBJ2-2	TGTGCCATCCGGCGGGGCAGGGGGCAGAACGGGGAGCTGTTTTTT	CAIRRGRGQNGELFF
once	TRBV7-2	.	TRBJ2-1	TGTGCCAGCAGCTTACGGCGGGGCGGGGACAATGAGCAGTTCTTC	CASSLRRGGDNEQFF
many	TRBV20-1	TRBD2	TRBJ2-7	TGCAGTGCTAGCCTAGCGGGGGGATACGAGCAGTACTTC	CSASLAGGYEQYF
.	TRBV7-2	.	TRBJ2-1	TGTGCCAGCAGCCAGGCCCAGTACAATGAGCAGTTCTTC	CASSQAQYNEQFF
.	TRBV12-3/TRBV12-4	.	TRBJ1-2	TGTGCCAGCAGTTTTTTGGGGGCTAACTATGGCTACACCTTC	CASSFLGANYGYTF
many	TRBV29-1	TRBD2	TRBJ2-1	TGCAGCGTTGAGGGCGGGGGCTCCTACAATGAGCAGTTCTTC	CSVEGGGSYNEQFF
few	TRBV6-5	TRBD2	TRBJ2-1	TGTGCCAGCAGTTACTCGATCGGGGGGGAGCAGTTCTTC	CASSYSIGGEQFF
many	TRBV4-3	TRBD2	TRBJ2-2	TGCGCCAGCAGCCAACTAGCGGGAGGGGTTTCGTCCGGGGAGCTGTTTTTT	CASSQLAGGVSSGELFF
few	TRBV27	.	TRBJ2-7	TGTGCCAGCAAAATTGGGAGCTCCTACGAGCAGTACTTC	CASKIGSSYEQYF
.	TRBV7-2	.	TRBJ2-4	TGTGCCAGCAGCTTAGCGCCAACTACGGGAAACATTCAGTACTTC	CASSLAPTTGNIQYF
.	TRBV9	.	TRBJ2-5	TGTGCCAGCAGCGTAGGGCCGGGTCCGGGGGAGACCCAGTACTTC	CASSVGPGPGETQYF